A selection of T cell receptor beta chains follows, all from one sample in a study of T cell responses to AZD1222 COVID-19 vaccine. Libraries were prepared by immunoSEQ multiplex PCR; TCRdb keeps only in-frame clonotypes and omits some of them. The table lists 95,000 to 150,000 clones, 85% to 90% of them singletons. The source material was peripheral blood, sampled on day 0 of AZD1222 vaccination. These receptors all come from an adult in good health. Both conserved end residues are part of each CDR3. The D gene is left open where the match is weak. Expanded clones are given a class, and other clones once, few, many or no size at all.

J: TRBJ1-4
size: once
D: -
V: TRBV7-2
CDR3: CASSLNRDSEKLFF
DNA: TGTGCCAGCAGCTTAAATAGGGATAGTGAAAAACTGTTTTTT

J: TRBJ1-2
size: -
D: TRBD1
V: TRBV6-2/TRBV6-3
CDR3: CASSSRQGSGYTF
DNA: TGTGCCAGCAGTTCACGACAGGGGAGCGGCTACACCTTC

J: TRBJ1-5
size: -
D: -
V: TRBV27
CDR3: CATAPQGGNQPQHF
DNA: TGTGCCACCGCGCCACAGGGCGGCAATCAGCCCCAGCATTTT

J: TRBJ2-5
size: -
D: TRBD1
V: TRBV27
CDR3: CASSPGQGPRGETQYF
DNA: TGTGCCAGCAGTCCCGGACAGGGCCCGAGGGGGGAGACCCAGTACTTC

J: TRBJ1-1
size: -
D: -
V: TRBV16
CDR3: CASSQSGGGTEAFF
DNA: TGTGCCAGCAGCCAATCCGGCGGGGGGACTGAAGCTTTCTTT

J: TRBJ1-2
size: -
D: -
V: TRBV7-9
CDR3: CASSLVPGEAEGYTF
DNA: TGTGCCAGCAGCTTAGTTCCGGGAGAGGCAGAGGGCTACACCTTC

J: TRBJ2-7
size: -
D: -
V: TRBV19
CDR3: CASSITDNSYEQYF
DNA: TGTGCCAGTAGTATTACGGACAACTCCTACGAGCAGTACTTC

J: TRBJ2-2
size: -
D: -
V: TRBV5-1
CDR3: CASSLGDPNTGELFF
DNA: TGCGCCAGCAGCTTAGGGGACCCTAACACCGGGGAGCTGTTTTTT

J: TRBJ1-5
size: -
D: TRBD1
V: TRBV10-2
CDR3: CASSRGQGAMGNQPQHF
DNA: TGCGCCAGCAGCCGAGGACAGGGGGCTATGGGCAATCAGCCCCAGCATTTT

J: TRBJ1-1
size: -
D: -
V: TRBV19
CDR3: CASSIPPAGGTEAFF
DNA: TGTGCCAGTAGTATCCCCCCGGCCGGGGGCACTGAAGCTTTCTTT